Described below is a single T cell receptor (beta chain) sequence and its context. CDR1 KGHSH and CDR2 LQKENI come from the germline V gene. The CDR3 runs 14 residues. With 5 bases clipped from V and 5 bases from J, the junction kept 7 bases outside the gene matches. Seattle participants joined during active infection and were tracked over time. The entry originates in a study of blood T cell repertoires in COVID-19. On the study more broadly: PBMCs, B-cell-depleted T cells, or T cells provided the cDNA or gDNA that made up the material.

Produced via immunoSEQ multiplex PCR; TCRdb's table is partial and in-frame only. The data hold around 180,000 clones, with roughly three quarters observed a single time. This sequence joins TRBV18 and TRBJ2-7; 9 bases are a match to TRBD1. This TCR derives from a woman aged 80 or over with COVID-19, enrolled during active disease. The sample was peripheral blood. CDR3 sequence reads: CASSLQGAVDEQYF. CDR3 DNA sequence: TGTGCCAGCTCATTACAGGGGGCTGTCGACGAGCAGTACTTC.